This TCR beta chain was observed in a study of T cell responses to AZD1222 COVID-19 vaccine. Study-level findings and limits: Clonal diversity was possibly underestimated, and white British individuals and females predominated among donors.

This CDR3 spans 16 amino acids. Germline CDR1 LNHDA, CDR2 SQIVND (reference sequence). V was trimmed by 5 bases and J by 2 bases, leaving 16 bases between them. Here immunoSEQ multiplex PCR was the method, and the copy in TCRdb shows in-frame clones only, minus some. In the table there are 110,000 to 150,000 clones, approximately 90% of which are singletons. Worth noting for this clone: The antigen is not known.

The sequencing here drew on peripheral blood, taken on day 0 of AZD1222 vaccination. The sequence was collected from an adult in good health. The rearrangement joins TRBV19 to TRBJ1-3, with a possible D match to TRBD1 (5 bases). The CDR3 reads CASSVTAGDAGNTIYF. The CDR3 nucleotides read TGTGCCAGTAGTGTAACCGCGGGGGACGCTGGAAACACCATATATTTT. Together with reference TRBV19 and TRBJ1-3, the CDR3 gives the full variable domain: DGGITQSPKYLFRKEGQNVTLSCEQNLNHDAMYWYRQDPGQGLRLIYYSQIVNDFQKGDIAEGYSVSREKKESFPLTVTSAQKNPTAFYLCASSVTAGDAGNTIYFGEGSWLTVV.